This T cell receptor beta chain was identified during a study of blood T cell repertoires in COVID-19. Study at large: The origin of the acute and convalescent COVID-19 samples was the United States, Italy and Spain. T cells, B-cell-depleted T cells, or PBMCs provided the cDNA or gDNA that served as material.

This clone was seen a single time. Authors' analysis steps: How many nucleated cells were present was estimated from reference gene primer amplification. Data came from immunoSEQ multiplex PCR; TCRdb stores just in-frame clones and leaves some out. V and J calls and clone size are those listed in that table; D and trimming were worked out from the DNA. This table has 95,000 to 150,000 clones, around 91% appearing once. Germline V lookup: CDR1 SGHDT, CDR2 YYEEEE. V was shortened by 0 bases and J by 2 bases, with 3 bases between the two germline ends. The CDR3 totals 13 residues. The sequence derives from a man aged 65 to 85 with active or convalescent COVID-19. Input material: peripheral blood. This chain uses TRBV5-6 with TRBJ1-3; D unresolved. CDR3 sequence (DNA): TGTGCCAGCAGCTTGGGGCCTGGAAACACCATATATTTT. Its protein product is CASSLGPGNTIYF.